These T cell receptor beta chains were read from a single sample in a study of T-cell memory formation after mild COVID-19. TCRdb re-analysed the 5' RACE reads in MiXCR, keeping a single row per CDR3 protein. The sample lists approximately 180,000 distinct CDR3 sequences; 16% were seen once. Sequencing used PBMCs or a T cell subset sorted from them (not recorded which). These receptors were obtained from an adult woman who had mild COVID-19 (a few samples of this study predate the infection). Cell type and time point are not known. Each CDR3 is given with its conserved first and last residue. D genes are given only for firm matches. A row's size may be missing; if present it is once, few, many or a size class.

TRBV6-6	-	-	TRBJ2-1	CAIATFSSYNEQFF	TGTGCCATCGCGACCTTTAGCTCCTACAATGAGCAGTTCTTC
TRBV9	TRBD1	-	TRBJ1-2	CASSANRGWNGYTF	TGTGCCAGCAGCGCGAACAGGGGCTGGAATGGCTACACCTTC
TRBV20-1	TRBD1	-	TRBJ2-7	CSARKTDRAYEQYF	TGCAGTGCTAGAAAGACAGACAGGGCCTACGAGCAGTACTTC
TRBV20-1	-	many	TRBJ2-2	CSAQGGFGTGELFF	TGCAGTGCGCAGGGGGGTTTTGGCACCGGGGAGCTGTTTTTT
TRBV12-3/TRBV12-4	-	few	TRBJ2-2	CASSLAEGVGTGELFF	TGTGCCAGCAGTTTAGCGGAGGGGGTGGGGACCGGGGAGCTGTTTTTT
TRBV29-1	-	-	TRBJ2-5	CSVLPQGGGTQYF	TGCAGCGTCTTACCCCAGGGAGGTGGGACCCAGTACTTC
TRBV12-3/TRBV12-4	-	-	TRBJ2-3	CASSLWWGGTSTDTQYF	TGTGCCAGCAGTCTTTGGTGGGGTGGAACTAGCACAGATACGCAGTATTTT
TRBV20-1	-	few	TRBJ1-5	CSARDDPAWGGNQPQHF	TGCAGTGCTAGAGATGACCCCGCCTGGGGAGGCAATCAGCCCCAGCATTTT
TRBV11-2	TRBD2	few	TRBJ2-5	CASSLGVGGGQETQYF	TGTGCCAGCAGCTTAGGGGTGGGCGGGGGCCAAGAGACCCAGTACTTC
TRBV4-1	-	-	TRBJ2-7	CASSPDRGGYEQYF	TGCGCCAGCAGCCCAGACAGAGGGGGCTACGAGCAGTACTTC
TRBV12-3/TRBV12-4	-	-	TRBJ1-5	CASSPIPGNSNQPQHF	TGTGCCAGCAGTCCTATTCCTGGTAATAGCAATCAGCCCCAGCATTTT
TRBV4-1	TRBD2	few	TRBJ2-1	CASSQDPRTRVGDEQFF	TGCGCCAGCAGCCAAGATCCGCGGACTAGGGTCGGGGATGAGCAGTTCTTC
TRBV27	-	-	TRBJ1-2	CASSEPGAYGYTF	TGTGCCAGCAGCGAGCCGGGGGCCTATGGCTACACCTTC
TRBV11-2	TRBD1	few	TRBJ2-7	CASSLGDRFQSSYEQYF	TGTGCCAGCAGCTTAGGGGACAGGTTCCAGAGCTCCTACGAGCAGTACTTC
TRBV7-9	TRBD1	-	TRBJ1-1	CASSLGGTGGAEAFF	TGTGCCAGCAGCTTAGGCGGGACAGGGGGGGCTGAAGCTTTCTTT
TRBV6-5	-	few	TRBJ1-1	CASPRGVNTEAFF	TGTGCCTCCCCCCGGGGGGTTAACACTGAAGCTTTCTTT
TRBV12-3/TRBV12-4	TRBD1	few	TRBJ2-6	CASSLGQGRSFGSGANVLTF	TGTGCCAGCAGTTTAGGACAGGGGCGATCCTTCGGCTCTGGGGCCAACGTCCTGACTTTC
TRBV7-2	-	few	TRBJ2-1	CASTLGEGRGANEQFF	TGTGCCAGCACCCTGGGCGAAGGGAGAGGAGCGAATGAGCAGTTCTTC
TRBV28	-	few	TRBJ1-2	CASSFYSSGAGNYGYTF	TGTGCCAGCAGTTTTTATTCCAGCGGGGCAGGGAACTATGGCTACACCTTC
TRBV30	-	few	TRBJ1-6	CAWSVRVSYNSPLHF	TGTGCCTGGAGTGTCCGTGTCTCCTATAATTCACCCCTCCACTTT
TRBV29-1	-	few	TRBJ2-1	CSVVGDISSYNEQFF	TGCAGCGTTGTGGGAGACATCAGCTCCTACAATGAGCAGTTCTTC
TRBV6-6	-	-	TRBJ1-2	CASSYSIEDYGYTF	TGTGCCAGCAGTTACTCTATAGAGGACTATGGCTACACCTTC
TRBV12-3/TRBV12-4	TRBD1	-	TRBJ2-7	CASSFGDRVTYEQYF	TGTGCCAGCAGTTTTGGCGACAGGGTTACCTACGAGCAGTACTTC
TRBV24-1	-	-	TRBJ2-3	CATSDGTTDTQYF	TGTGCCACCAGTGATGGTACCACAGATACGCAGTATTTT
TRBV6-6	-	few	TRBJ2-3	CASSYGLNTQYF	TGTGCCAGCAGTTACGGCCTTAATACGCAGTATTTT
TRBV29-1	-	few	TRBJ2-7	CSVSQPQGSSYEQYF	TGCAGCGTTTCCCAGCCTCAGGGAAGCTCCTACGAGCAGTACTTC
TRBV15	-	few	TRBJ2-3	CATSRDLGTDTQYF	TGTGCCACCAGCAGAGATCTAGGCACAGATACGCAGTATTTT
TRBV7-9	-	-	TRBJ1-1	CASSIGTDRERNTEAFF	TGTGCCAGCAGCATAGGAACGGACAGAGAAAGGAACACTGAAGCTTTCTTT
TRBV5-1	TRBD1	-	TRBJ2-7	CASRTGTVLYEQYF	TGCGCCAGCAGAACCGGGACAGTTCTCTACGAGCAGTACTTC
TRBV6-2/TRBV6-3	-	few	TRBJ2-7	CASSSGFYEQYF	TGTGCCAGCAGCTCAGGGTTTTACGAGCAGTACTTC
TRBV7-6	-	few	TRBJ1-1	CASSSQAQNTEAFF	TGTGCCAGCAGCTCACAGGCCCAGAACACTGAAGCTTTCTTT
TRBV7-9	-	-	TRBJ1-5	CASSPVGGAGQPQHF	TGTGCCAGCAGCCCTGTCGGGGGGGCAGGGCAGCCCCAGCATTTT
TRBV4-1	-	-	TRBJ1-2	CASSPPPQTYGYTF	TGCGCCAGCAGCCCCCCGCCTCAAACCTATGGCTACACCTTC
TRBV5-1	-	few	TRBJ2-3	CASSLADSSLYTQYF	TGCGCCAGCAGCTTGGCCGATTCTAGTCTATATACGCAGTATTTT
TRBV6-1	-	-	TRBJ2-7	CASSEMGRSYEQYF	TGTGCCAGCAGTGAAATGGGCAGATCCTACGAGCAGTACTTC
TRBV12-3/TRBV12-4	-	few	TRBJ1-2	CASSDSARGDGYTF	TGTGCCAGCAGTGACTCCGCCAGGGGCGATGGCTACACCTTC
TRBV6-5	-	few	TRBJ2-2	CASSYSGRNTGELFF	TGTGCCAGCAGTTACTCGGGCAGGAACACCGGGGAGCTGTTTTTT
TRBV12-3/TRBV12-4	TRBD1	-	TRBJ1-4	CASSLRGLREKLFF	TGTGCCAGCAGTTTAAGGGGGCTAAGGGAAAAACTGTTTTTT
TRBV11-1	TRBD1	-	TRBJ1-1	CASSPLGQEVEAFF	TGTGCCAGCAGCCCATTAGGACAGGAGGTTGAAGCTTTCTTT
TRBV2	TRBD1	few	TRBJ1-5	CASLGQQGNQPQHF	TGTGCCAGCTTAGGCCAACAGGGGAATCAGCCCCAGCATTTT
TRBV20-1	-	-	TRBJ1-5	CSARGQRSNQPQHF	TGCAGTGCTAGGGGGCAGAGGAGCAATCAGCCCCAGCATTTT
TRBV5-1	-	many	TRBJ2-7	CASSTLTGFYEQYF	TGCGCCAGCAGCACCCTGACAGGCTTCTACGAGCAGTACTTC
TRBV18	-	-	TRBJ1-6	CASSGEGNSPLHF	TGTGCCAGCTCAGGCGAAGGGAATTCACCCCTCCACTTT
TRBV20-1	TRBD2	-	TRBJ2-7	CSARTSGSYEQYF	TGCAGTGCTAGGACTAGCGGGTCCTACGAGCAGTACTTC
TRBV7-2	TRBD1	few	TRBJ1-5	CASLASGTGGQPQHF	TGTGCCAGCCTGGCGTCCGGGACAGGGGGCCAGCCCCAGCATTTT
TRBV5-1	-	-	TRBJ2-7	CASSPTDHEQYF	TGCGCCAGCAGCCCTACGGACCACGAGCAGTACTTC
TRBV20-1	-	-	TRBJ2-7	CSAPQTGGPYEQYF	TGCAGTGCACCACAGACTGGGGGGCCCTACGAGCAGTACTTC
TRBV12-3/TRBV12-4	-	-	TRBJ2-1	CASSFVRLVSYNEQFF	TGTGCCAGCAGTTTTGTCAGGCTCGTCTCCTACAATGAGCAGTTCTTC
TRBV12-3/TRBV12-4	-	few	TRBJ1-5	CASSANRDQPQHF	TGTGCCAGCAGTGCCAACAGGGATCAGCCCCAGCATTTT
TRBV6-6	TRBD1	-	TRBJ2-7	CASSPQDRVFAYEQYF	TGTGCCAGCAGTCCCCAGGACAGGGTGTTCGCCTACGAGCAGTACTTC
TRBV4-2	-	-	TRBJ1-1	CASSQDGQGYTEAFF	TGTGCCAGCAGCCAAGACGGCCAGGGGTACACTGAAGCTTTCTTT
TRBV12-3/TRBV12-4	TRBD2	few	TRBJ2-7	CASRVGGGAHEQYF	TGTGCCAGCAGAGTCGGCGGGGGGGCCCACGAGCAGTACTTC